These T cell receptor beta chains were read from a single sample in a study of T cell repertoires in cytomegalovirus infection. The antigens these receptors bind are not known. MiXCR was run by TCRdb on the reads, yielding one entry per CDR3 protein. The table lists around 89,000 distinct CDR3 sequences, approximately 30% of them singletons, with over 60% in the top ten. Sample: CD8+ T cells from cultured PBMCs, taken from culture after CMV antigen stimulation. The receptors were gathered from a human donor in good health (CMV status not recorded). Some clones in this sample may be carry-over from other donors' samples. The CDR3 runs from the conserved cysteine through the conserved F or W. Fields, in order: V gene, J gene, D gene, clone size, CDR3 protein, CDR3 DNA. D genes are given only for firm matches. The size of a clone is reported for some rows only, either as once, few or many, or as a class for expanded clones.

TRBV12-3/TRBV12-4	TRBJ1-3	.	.	CASSLRTGPSGNTIYF	TGTGCCAGCAGCCTCCGGACGGGGCCCTCTGGAAACACCATATATTTT
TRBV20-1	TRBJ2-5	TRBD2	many	CSARIIAGDQETQYF	TGCAGTGCTAGGATAATAGCGGGGGATCAAGAGACCCAGTACTTC
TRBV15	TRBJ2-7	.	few	CATSSEGAYEQYF	TGTGCCACCAGCAGCGAGGGGGCCTACGAGCAGTACTTC
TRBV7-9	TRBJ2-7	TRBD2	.	CASSLGGGLYEQYF	TGTGCCAGCAGCTTAGGCGGGGGGTTATACGAGCAGTACTTC
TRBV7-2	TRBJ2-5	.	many	CASSLGGLGPQETQYF	TGTGCCAGCAGCTTAGGTGGTTTGGGACCCCAAGAGACCCAGTACTTC
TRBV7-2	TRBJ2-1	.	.	CASSAGFSVSSYNEQFF	TGTGCCAGCAGCGCCGGTTTTTCGGTAAGCTCCTACAATGAGCAGTTCTTC
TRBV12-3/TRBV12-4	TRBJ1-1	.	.	CASSLITGHEAFF	TGTGCCAGCAGTTTGATCACCGGGCATGAAGCTTTCTTT
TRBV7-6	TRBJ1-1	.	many	CASSSQTWSMNTEAFF	TGTGCCAGCAGCTCTCAGACATGGTCCATGAACACTGAAGCTTTCTTT
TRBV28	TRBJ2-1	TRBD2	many	CASSLPLAGGPDEQFF	TGTGCCAGCAGTCTACCTCTCGCGGGGGGGCCTGATGAGCAGTTCTTC
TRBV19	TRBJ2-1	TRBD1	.	CASSLFRDRTYNEQFF	TGTGCCAGTAGTCTTTTCCGGGACAGGACCTACAATGAGCAGTTCTTC
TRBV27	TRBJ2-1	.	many	CASSSWDNGYNEQFF	TGTGCCAGCAGTTCCTGGGACAACGGCTACAATGAGCAGTTCTTC
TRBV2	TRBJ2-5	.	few	CASTTHEALGETQYF	TGTGCCAGCACCACTCACGAGGCTCTAGGAGAGACCCAGTACTTC
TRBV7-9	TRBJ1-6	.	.	CASSLDRDSGSPLHF	TGTGCCAGCAGCTTAGACCGGGACTCGGGGTCACCCCTCCACTTT
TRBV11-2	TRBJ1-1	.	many	CASSLDGAEAEAFF	TGTGCCAGCAGCTTAGATGGGGCGGAGGCTGAAGCTTTCTTT
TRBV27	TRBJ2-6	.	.	CASSLSFGANVLTF	TGTGCCAGCAGTTTATCTTTTGGGGCCAACGTCCTGACTTTC
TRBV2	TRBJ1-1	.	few	CASGHLNTEAFF	TGTGCCAGCGGTCACTTGAACACTGAAGCTTTCTTT
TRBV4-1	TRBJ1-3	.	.	CASSQDRDDTIYF	TGCGCCAGCAGCCAAGACAGGGATGACACCATATATTTT
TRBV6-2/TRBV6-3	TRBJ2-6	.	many	CASSYDSANRANVLTF	TGTGCCAGCAGTTACGACTCGGCGAACAGGGCCAACGTCCTGACTTTC
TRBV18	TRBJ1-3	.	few	CASSSGGNSGNTIYF	TGTGCCAGCTCGTCCGGAGGAAACTCTGGAAACACCATATATTTT
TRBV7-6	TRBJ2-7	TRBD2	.	CASSLWASGGGYEQYF	TGTGCCAGCAGCTTATGGGCTAGCGGGGGAGGCTACGAGCAGTACTTC
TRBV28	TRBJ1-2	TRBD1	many	CASSLSRGDYGYTF	TGTGCCAGCAGTTTAAGCAGGGGGGACTATGGCTACACCTTC
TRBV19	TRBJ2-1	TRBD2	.	CATNRGVWNEQFF	TGTGCCACCAATCGGGGGGTTTGGAATGAGCAGTTCTTC
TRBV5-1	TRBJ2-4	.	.	CASSLDATVNIQYF	TGCGCCAGCAGCTTGGACGCGACAGTGAACATTCAGTACTTC
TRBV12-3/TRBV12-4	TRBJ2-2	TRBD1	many	CASKSTGGTGELFF	TGTGCCAGCAAGTCTACAGGGGGAACCGGGGAGCTGTTTTTT
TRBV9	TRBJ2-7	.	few	CASSVAPSPSYEQYF	TGTGCCAGCAGCGTAGCTCCCTCCCCCTCCTACGAGCAGTACTTC
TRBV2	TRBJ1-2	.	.	CASSGGGGYTF	TGTGCCAGTTCCGGGGGCGGAGGCTACACCTTC
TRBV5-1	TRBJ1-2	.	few	CASSLRSNGLRVDGYTF	TGCGCCAGCAGCTTGAGGTCCAATGGGCTGAGAGTGGATGGCTACACCTTC
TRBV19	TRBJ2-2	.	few	CASSIDPTASTNTGELFF	TGTGCCAGTAGTATAGATCCGACAGCTTCAACGAACACCGGGGAGCTGTTTTTT
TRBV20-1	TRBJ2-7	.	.	CSALSDRKAYEQYF	TGCAGTGCTCTATCCGACAGGAAAGCCTACGAGCAGTACTTC
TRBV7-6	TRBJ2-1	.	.	CASSPKWGRSSYNEQFF	TGTGCCAGCAGCCCCAAATGGGGCCGCAGCTCCTACAATGAGCAGTTCTTC
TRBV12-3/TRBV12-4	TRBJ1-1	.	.	CAAGLGGATEAFF	TGTGCAGCTGGCCTTGGCGGGGCAACTGAAGCTTTCTTT
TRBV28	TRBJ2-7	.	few	CASSTPGPKPYYEQYF	TGTGCCAGCAGTACACCGGGACCCAAACCCTACTACGAGCAGTACTTC
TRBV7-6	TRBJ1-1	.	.	CASSWEENTEAFF	TGTGCCAGCAGCTGGGAGGAAAACACTGAAGCTTTCTTT
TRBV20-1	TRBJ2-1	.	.	CSARDLDEQFF	TGCAGTGCTAGAGATCTAGATGAGCAGTTCTTC
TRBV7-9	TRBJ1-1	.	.	CASSRGEGMNTEAFF	TGTGCCAGCAGCCGTGGGGAGGGAATGAACACTGAAGCTTTCTTT
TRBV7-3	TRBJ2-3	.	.	CASSLILAWDTQYF	TGTGCCAGCAGCTTAATCCTAGCGTGGGATACGCAGTATTTT
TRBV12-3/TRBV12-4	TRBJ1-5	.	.	CASSFQDAGNQPQHF	TGTGCCAGCAGTTTCCAGGATGCGGGCAATCAGCCCCAGCATTTT